This T cell receptor (beta chain) was identified in a study of T cell changes during pregnancy in multiple sclerosis. This CDR3 contains 17 residues. Germline assignment: CDR1 SGHTA and CDR2 FQGNSA. The V end lost 5 bases, the J end lost 3 bases, and 22 bases lay between the germline ends. Assay: immunoSEQ multiplex PCR; the TCRdb copy retains only in-frame clones and omits some. This table has approximately 97,000 clones, around nine tenths appearing once. Sequenced material: peripheral blood, taken in the second trimester of pregnancy. The J gene is TRBJ1-2, the V gene TRBV7-2; D not certain. This TCR was recovered from a female donor in good health, enrolled as a control in a pregnancy study. In DNA, the CDR3 is TGTGCCAGCAGCCCCACGTCGGGATTTAGCGGGTACTATGGCTACACCTTC. Its translation: CASSPTSGFSGYYGYTF.